These 28 T cell receptor beta chains originate from one sample sequenced in a study of Graves' ophthalmopathy and Graves' hyperthyroidism. Transcripts of RNA were the source for amplifying TCR beta CDR3 regions. RT-PCR in the first round used HTBI primers; a second-round multiplex PCR followed. Each CDR3 protein is one row after TCRdb ran MiXCR on the multiplex PCR reads. This table has about 590,000 distinct CDR3 sequences, 39% appearing once. The sample consisted of peripheral blood or thyroid tissue (not recorded which). Receptor source: an adult man with Graves' hyperthyroidism.

This clonotype has a handful of counts. The rearrangement links TRBV2 to TRBJ2-2; weak D call: TRBD1 (6 bases). In germline, CDR1 is SNHLY, CDR2 FYNNEI. Trimming pared 4 bases from V and 4 bases from J, leaving 10 bases between. This CDR3 is 14 amino acids long. The CDR3 DNA reads TGTGCCAGCAGTGCACCCAGGGGCACCGGGGAGCTGTTTTTT. It specifies CASSAPRGTGELFF.

The rearrangement joins TRBV9 to TRBJ2-2, with 9 bases lining up with TRBD1. The CDR3 consists of 16 residues. The V gene's germline CDR1 is SGDLS and CDR2 YYNGEE. The J segment lost 0 bases and the V segment lost 3 bases, leaving 3 bases of the junction unmatched. The CDR3 nucleotides are TGTGCCAGCAGCGCGGGGGACAGGGCGAACACCGGGGAGCTGTTTTTT. Residues: CASSAGDRANTGELFF.

The rearrangement uses TRBV4-1 and TRBJ2-2; 8 bases align to TRBD2. V gave up 1 base and J gave up 4 bases; unmatched junction bases: 8. This CDR3 comprises 17 residues. Germline V CDR1 and CDR2: MGHRA, YSYEKL. The CDR3 bases are TGCGCCAGCAGCCAAGCCGGGACTAGGTTTGGCACCGGGGAGCTGTTTTTT. This encodes CASSQAGTRFGTGELFF.

A word on this clonotype: Sequence at one end of the junction differs from germline and may be a read error. This chain connects TRBV2 to TRBJ1-2; D is unclear. Germline CDR1 reads SNHLY; CDR2 reads FYNNEI. The CDR3 is 15 residues long. The CDR3 DNA follows: TGCGCCAGCAGTGAATCCGGACGGTTTTCCTATGGCTACACCTTC. Encoded protein: CASSESGRFSYGYTF.

This clonotype was counted only a few times. The chain couples TRBV2 to TRBJ1-1, with D possibly matching TRBD1 (5 bases). V was cut by 6 bases and J by 1 base, with 12 bases left in between. From germline, CDR1 is SNHLY and CDR2 FYNNEI. The CDR3 is made up of 14 amino acids. CDR3 protein: CASRARGGNTEAFF. The CDR3 bases are TGTGCCAGCAGGGCGCGGGGGGGGAACACTGAAGCTTTCTTT.

The V and J genes are TRBV2 and TRBJ1-4, with no clear D. V was clipped by 3 bases and J by 0 bases, with 8 bases between them. The CDR3 sequence is 15 residues long. In germline, CDR1 is SNHLY, CDR2 FYNNEI. In nucleotides, the CDR3 is TGTGCCAGCAGTGAGGGCGGTCCAACTAATGAAAAACTGTTTTTT. Translated: CASSEGGPTNEKLFF.

This clonotype was counted ten times or more. This chain connects TRBV6-6 to TRBJ1-2; D may be TRBD1 (5 bases). Trimming stripped 5 bases from V and 7 bases from J, with 11 bases between. The CDR3 is 12 residues long. From germline, CDR1 is MNHNY and CDR2 SVGAGI (reference sequence). CDR3 amino acids: CASSAPGGGYTF. The DNA of the CDR3 is TGTGCCAGCAGTGCCCCGGGGGGTGGCTACACCTTC.

To note about this clonotype: At one boundary the junction diverges from the germline segment, which might be a read error. The rearrangement links TRBV20-1 to TRBJ1-5; D not resolved. Germline lookup yields CDR1 DFQATT and CDR2 SNEGSKA (reference sequence). The CDR3 sequence is 12 residues long. Written as DNA, the CDR3 is TGCGGTGCGCAAGACCGAAATCAGCCCCAGCATTTT. This gives the protein CGAQDRNQPQHF.

This clonotype has at least ten counts. V gene TRBV19 combines with J gene TRBJ1-5, with D hard to call. V shed 2 bases and J shed 2 bases, with 10 bases lying between them. Germline lookup yields CDR1 LNHDA and CDR2 SQIVND (reference sequence). The CDR3 consists of 15 residues. The chain's CDR3 is CASSIKTGGNQPQHF. CDR3 coding DNA: TGTGCCAGTAGTATAAAGACGGGAGGCAATCAGCCCCAGCATTTT.

About this clonotype itself: A much larger clone lies a single base off, so this may be a read error. The rearrangement links TRBV11-2 to TRBJ2-2; tentatively, D is TRBD2 (5 bases). Germline CDR1 is SGHAT and CDR2 is FQNNGV. There are 15 residues in the CDR3. As DNA, the CDR3 is TGTGCCAGCAGCCGCGGCGTCCTGTCTACCGGGGAGCTGCTTTTT. This sequence encodes CASSRGVLSTGELLF. Full variable domain (rest looked up from reference TRBV11-2 and TRBJ2-2): EAGVAQSPRYKIIEKRQSVAFWCNPISGHATLYWYQQILGQGPKLLIQFQNNGVVDDSQLPKDRFSAERLKGVDSTLKIQPAKLEDSAVYLCASSRGVLSTGELLFGEGSRLTVL.

This clonotype was found many times. The chain combines TRBV15 with TRBJ1-1; D may be TRBD1 (5 bases). V gave up 4 bases and J gave up 1 base, with 10 bases separating them. The CDR3 length is 14 residues. CDR1 and CDR2 from the germline V gene are LNHNV and YYDKDF (reference sequence). The CDR3 here is CATSTFQGNTEAFF. In DNA form, the CDR3 reads TGTGCCACCAGCACTTTCCAGGGGAACACTGAAGCTTTCTTT.

This clonotype came up a few times. The rearrangement links TRBV6-5 to TRBJ2-7; the D is unclear. CDR1 is MNHEY and CDR2 is SVGAGI in the germline V gene. V lost 0 bases and J lost 2, with 8 bases in between. The length of the CDR3 is 14 residues. The CDR3 DNA reads TGTGCCAGCAGTTACTCTGCAGCGACCTACGAGCAGTACTTC. Translated: CASSYSAATYEQYF.

This clonotype was counted ten times or more. The rearrangement joins TRBV28 to TRBJ2-7; D remains unclear. The CDR3 has 15 amino acids. Germline V gene sequence: CDR1 MDHEN, CDR2 SYDVKM. V lost 6 bases and J lost 3, with 18 bases in between. For the CDR3, the DNA is TGTGCCAGCAGGCGTACGCCCCAATCGCACTACGAGCAGTACTTC. Translation gives CASRRTPQSHYEQYF.

The chain uses TRBV7-9 and TRBJ2-2; TRBD1 matches at 11 bases. J was trimmed by 3 bases and V by 8 bases; bases with no gene match: 5. The CDR3 has 15 amino acids. Germline lookup yields CDR1 SEHNR and CDR2 FQNEAQ (reference sequence). CDR3 sequence: CASGGQGVDTGELFF. The CDR3 coding sequence is TGTGCCAGCGGGGGACAGGGGGTCGACACCGGGGAGCTGTTTTTT.

The V gene is TRBV7-8, the J gene TRBJ1-2; D is unresolved. The CDR3 length is 13 residues. Germline values: CDR1 SGHVS, CDR2 FQNEAQ. Trimming removed 2 bases from V and 8 bases from J, with 12 bases in between. CDR3: CASSLLARDGYTF. As DNA, the CDR3 is TGTGCCAGCAGCTTACTGGCCCGCGACGGCTACACCTTC.

At least ten counts were recorded for this clonotype. V is TRBV7-9 and J is TRBJ1-1; weak D call: TRBD1 (6 bases). Germline-derived CDR1 and CDR2 are SEHNR and FQNEAQ (reference sequence). The ends were cut back, 2 bases at V and 1 base at J, with 11 bases in the middle. This CDR3 region has 15 residues. The CDR3 here is CASSLIPGANTEAFF. The CDR3 DNA reads as TGTGCCAGCAGCTTAATCCCAGGGGCGAACACTGAAGCTTTCTTT.

Ten or more counts support this clonotype. This sequence joins TRBV29-1 and TRBJ1-2, with TRBD1 as a possible D gene (5 bases). The V end lost 4 bases, the J end lost 6 bases, and 15 bases lay between the germline ends. The CDR3 is 13 residues long. The germline V gene has CDR1 SQVTM and CDR2 ANQGSEA. The CDR3 DNA is TGCAGCGTTGTCCGAACCCAGGGTAATGGCTACACCTTC. Amino acids: CSVVRTQGNGYTF.

There are many counts of this clonotype. The chain links TRBV24-1 to TRBJ2-6, with a weak D call TRBD2 (6 bases). This CDR3 has 15 residues. Between the trimmed V and J ends, which lost 3 bases and 2 bases, there was a span of 7 bases. Germline loops: CDR1 KGHDR, CDR2 SFDVKD. CDR3 residues: CATSDAGTGANVLTF. CDR3 DNA: TGTGCCACCAGTGATGCGGGGACTGGGGCCAACGTCCTGACTTTC.

The V and J genes are TRBV20-1 and TRBJ1-5, with D tentatively TRBD1 (5 bases). Germline lookup yields CDR1 DFQATT and CDR2 SNEGSKA (reference sequence). This CDR3 is 13 amino acids long. V lost 6 bases and J lost 4, with 13 bases in between. The CDR3 sequence: CSATGPMNQPQHF. The CDR3, as DNA: TGCAGTGCCACGGGACCGATGAATCAGCCCCAGCATTTT.

The J gene is TRBJ2-7, the V gene TRBV7-8; TRBD2 matches 9 bases. Gene TRBJ2-1 matches the end of the DNA better, so the J call may be wrong. Germline CDR1 SGHVS, CDR2 FQNEAQ. The CDR3 has 15 amino acids. The CDR3 region is CASSLLAGSYNEQFF. The CDR3 DNA sequence: TGTGCCAGCAGCTTACTAGCGGGGTCATACAATGAGCAGTTCTTC.

This clonotype was seen at least ten times. V and J are TRBV20-1 and TRBJ1-1; tentative D call: TRBD1 (5 bases). The V end lost 3 bases, the J end lost 5 bases, and 13 bases lay between the germline ends. Germline V gene sequence: CDR1 DFQATT, CDR2 SNEGSKA (reference sequence). The CDR3 has 13 amino acids. The CDR3 region is CSASFAGLTEAFF. The CDR3, as DNA: TGCAGTGCTAGTTTTGCAGGGTTAACTGAAGCTTTCTTT.

This clonotype occurred many times. The chain joins TRBV14 to TRBJ1-3; no reliable D call. Trimming left V 0 bases short and J 4 bases short, with 13 bases between. From germline, CDR1 is SGHDN and CDR2 FVKESK. The CDR3 contains 16 residues. CDR3 protein: CASSQDEAVWGNTIYF. In DNA, the CDR3 is TGTGCCAGCAGCCAAGATGAAGCAGTGTGGGGAAACACCATATATTTT.

In its sample, this clonotype was seen many times. The chain employs TRBV12-3 or TRBV12-4 and TRBJ1-5, with D possibly TRBD1 on 5 matching bases. Trimming cost V 5 bases and J 6 bases, with 11 bases left between them. There are 13 residues in the CDR3. The CDR3 DNA sequence: TGTGCCAGCAGTCTTCGGGGGAGTCAGCCCCAGCATTTT. Residues: CASSLRGSQPQHF.

This clonotype was counted between two and nine times. This chain links TRBV19 with TRBJ2-3; D gene uncertain. CDR3 length: 13 residues. The germline CDR1 and CDR2 sequences are LNHDA and SQIVND (reference sequence). V was shortened by 6 bases and J by 0 bases, with 7 bases between the two germline ends. CDR3 bases: TGTGCCAGTAGAGGGATGAGCACAGATACGCAGTATTTT. It is translated as CASRGMSTDTQYF.

Of note for this clonotype: An end of the junction does not agree with germline; a read error may underlie this. This chain joins TRBV12-3 or TRBV12-4 and TRBJ2-2, with D perhaps being TRBD1 or TRBD2 (5 bases each). The CDR3 is made up of 8 amino acids. The CDR3 spells CASSLWGF. CDR3 DNA: TGTGCCAGCAGTTTATGGGGGTTT.

This clonotype was seen repeatedly, ten times or more. CDR3 amino acids: CASSRSGYYGYTF. CDR3 nucleotides: TGTGCCAGCAGTCGGTCAGGGTACTATGGCTACACCTTC. This chain joins TRBV5-6 and TRBJ1-2; weak D call: TRBD1 (5 bases). The V gene's germline CDR1 is SGHDT and CDR2 YYEEEE. CDR3 length: 13 residues. Trimming shortened V by 5 bases and J by 3 bases, and 11 bases separated the two germline ends.

J is TRBJ2-2 and V is TRBV7-9; TRBD2 matches at 10 bases. Trimming at V came to 4 bases and at J to 2 bases, leaving 7 bases not matched to a gene. The CDR3 length is 17 residues. Germline V CDR1 and CDR2: SEHNR, FQNEAQ (reference sequence). The CDR3 region is CASSSPLAGANTGELFF. The CDR3 DNA sequence: TGTGCCAGCAGCTCCCCCCTAGCGGGGGCTAACACCGGGGAGCTGTTTTTT. Full variable domain (missing parts from reference TRBV7-9 and TRBJ2-2): DTGVSQNPRHKITKRGQNVTFRCDPISEHNRLYWYRQTLGQGPEFLTYFQNEAQLEKSRLLSDRFSAERPKGSFSTLEIQRTEQGDSAMYLCASSSPLAGANTGELFFGEGSRLTVL.

The rearrangement links TRBV5-1 to TRBJ1-5, with D maybe TRBD1 (6 bases). This CDR3 spans 20 amino acids. The germline gives CDR1 SGHRS, CDR2 YFSETQ. Trimming stripped 8 bases from V and 0 bases from J, with 30 bases between. CDR3 in amino acids: CASRTPGAGEYWRSNQPQHF. The CDR3 region has the DNA TGCGCCAGTCGAACCCCCGGGGCAGGGGAATATTGGCGTAGCAATCAGCCCCAGCATTTT.